This section outlines one T cell receptor beta chain sequence together with its context. Antigen: not known. Germline V lookup: CDR1 MGHRA, CDR2 YSYEKL. This CDR3 is built from 13 residues. V was cut by 3 bases and J by 4 bases, with 10 bases left in between. The sample originates from a study of cytomegalovirus exposure and HLA in healthy donors. Among the 120 subjects of the validation cohort, separate from the approximately 700-subject first cohort, were the donors. Sequenced by immunoSEQ multiplex PCR; TCRdb stores in-frame clones only, minus some. The sample shows approximately 100,000 clones, approximately 93% of them seen only once. Whole-study results and caveats: Most TCR sequences were uncommon, yet certain public TCRs appeared in many donors. The study flagged around 150 TCR beta chains as cytomegalovirus-associated.

The J gene is TRBJ2-7, the V gene TRBV4-1; D is perhaps TRBD2 (6 bases). Sequenced material: PBMCs. This sequence was found in a woman between 25 and 40 years old in good health and CMV-seropositive. CDR3 amino acids: CASSHTGGYEQYF. DNA for the CDR3: TGCGCCAGCAGCCATACCGGGGGATACGAGCAGTACTTC.